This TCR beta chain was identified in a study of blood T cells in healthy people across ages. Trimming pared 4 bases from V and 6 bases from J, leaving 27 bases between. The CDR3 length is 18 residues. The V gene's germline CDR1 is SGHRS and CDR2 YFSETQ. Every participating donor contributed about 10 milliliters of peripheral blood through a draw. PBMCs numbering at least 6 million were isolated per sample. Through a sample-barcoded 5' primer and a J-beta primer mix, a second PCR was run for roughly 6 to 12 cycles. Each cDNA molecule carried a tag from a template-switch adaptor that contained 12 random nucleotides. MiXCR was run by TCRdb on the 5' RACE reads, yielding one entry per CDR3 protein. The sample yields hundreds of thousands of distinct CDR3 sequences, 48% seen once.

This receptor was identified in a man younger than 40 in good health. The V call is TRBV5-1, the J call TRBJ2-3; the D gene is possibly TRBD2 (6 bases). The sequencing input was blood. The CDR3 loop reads CASSLNPPQARRADTQYF. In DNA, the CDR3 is TGCGCCAGCAGCCTGAACCCCCCTCAGGCTCGGAGGGCCGATACGCAGTATTTT.